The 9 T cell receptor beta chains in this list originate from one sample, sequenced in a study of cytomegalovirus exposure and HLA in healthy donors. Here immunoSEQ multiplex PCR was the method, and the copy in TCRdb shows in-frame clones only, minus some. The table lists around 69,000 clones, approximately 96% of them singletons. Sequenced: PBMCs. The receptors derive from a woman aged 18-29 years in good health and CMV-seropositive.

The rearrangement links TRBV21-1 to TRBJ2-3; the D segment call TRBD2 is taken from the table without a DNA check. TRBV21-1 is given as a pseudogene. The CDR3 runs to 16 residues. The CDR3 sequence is CASNALTRTFTDTQYF. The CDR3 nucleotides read TGTGCCAGCAACGCCCTGACTCGAACCTTCACAGATACGCAGTATTTT.

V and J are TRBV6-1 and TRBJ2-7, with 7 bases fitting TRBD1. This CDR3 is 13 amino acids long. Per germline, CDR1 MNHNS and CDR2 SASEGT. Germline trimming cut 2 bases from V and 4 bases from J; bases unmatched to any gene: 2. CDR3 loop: CASSENRGYEQYF. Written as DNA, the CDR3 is TGTGCCAGCAGTGAAAACAGGGGATACGAGCAGTACTTC.

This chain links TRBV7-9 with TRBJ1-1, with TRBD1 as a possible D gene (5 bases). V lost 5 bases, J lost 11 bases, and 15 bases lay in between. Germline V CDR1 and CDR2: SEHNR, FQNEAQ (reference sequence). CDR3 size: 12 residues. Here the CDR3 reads CASSGGDFTAFF. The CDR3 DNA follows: TGTGCCAGCAGCGGTGGGGACTTCACGGCTTTCTTT.

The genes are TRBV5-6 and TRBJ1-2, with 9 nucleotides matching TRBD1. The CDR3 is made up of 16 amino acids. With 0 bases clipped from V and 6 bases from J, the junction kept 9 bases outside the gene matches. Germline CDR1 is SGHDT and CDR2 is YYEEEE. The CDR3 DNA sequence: TGTGCCAGCAGCTTGGGGGAGGGACAGGGAGAGGATGGCTACACCTTC. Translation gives CASSLGEGQGEDGYTF.

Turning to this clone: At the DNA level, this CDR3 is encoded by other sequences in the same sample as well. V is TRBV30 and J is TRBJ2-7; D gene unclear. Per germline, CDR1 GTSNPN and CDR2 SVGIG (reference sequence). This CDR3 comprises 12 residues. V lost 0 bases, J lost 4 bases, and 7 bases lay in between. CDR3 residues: CAWSVRSYEQYF. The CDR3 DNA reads TGTGCCTGGAGTGTACGGAGTTACGAGCAGTACTTC.

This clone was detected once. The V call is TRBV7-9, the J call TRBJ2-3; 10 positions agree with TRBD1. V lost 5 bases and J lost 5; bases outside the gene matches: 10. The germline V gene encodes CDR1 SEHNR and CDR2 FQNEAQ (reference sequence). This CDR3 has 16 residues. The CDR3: CASSGRQGAPGDTQYF. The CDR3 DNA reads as TGTGCCAGCAGCGGGCGACAGGGGGCTCCCGGAGATACGCAGTATTTT.

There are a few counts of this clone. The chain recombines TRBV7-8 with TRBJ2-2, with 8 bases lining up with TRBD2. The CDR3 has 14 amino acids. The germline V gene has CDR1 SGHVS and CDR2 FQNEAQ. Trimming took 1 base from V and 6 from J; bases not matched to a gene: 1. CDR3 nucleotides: TGTGCCAGCAGCTTAGTAGCGGGGTCCGGGGAGCTGTTTTTT. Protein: CASSLVAGSGELFF.

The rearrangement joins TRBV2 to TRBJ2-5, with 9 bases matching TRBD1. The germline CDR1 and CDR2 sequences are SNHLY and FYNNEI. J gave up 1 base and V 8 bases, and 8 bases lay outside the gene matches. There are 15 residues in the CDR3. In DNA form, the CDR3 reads TGTGCCAGCCGGTCGAGGACAGGGGTCCAAGAGACCCAGTACTTC. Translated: CASRSRTGVQETQYF.

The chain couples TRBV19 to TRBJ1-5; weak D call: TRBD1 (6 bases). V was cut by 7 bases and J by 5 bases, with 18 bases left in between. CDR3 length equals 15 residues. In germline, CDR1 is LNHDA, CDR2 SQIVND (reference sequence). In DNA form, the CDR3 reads TGTGCCAGTACTTGGGACACTCGAGGGGATCAGCCCCAGCATTTT. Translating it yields CASTWDTRGDQPQHF. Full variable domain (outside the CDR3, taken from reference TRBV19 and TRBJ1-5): DGGITQSPKYLFRKEGQNVTLSCEQNLNHDAMYWYRQDPGQGLRLIYYSQIVNDFQKGDIAEGYSVSREKKESFPLTVTSAQKNPTAFYLCASTWDTRGDQPQHFGDGTRLSIL.